This record looks at one T cell receptor beta chain sequence and its context. This sample stems from a study of blood T cell repertoires in COVID-19. Study context: The United States, Italy and Spain provided the acute and convalescent COVID-19 samples. Sample material is recorded as cDNA or gDNA derived from T cells, B-cell-depleted T cells, or PBMCs.

In the authors' workflow: Researchers report that nucleated cell counts were estimated from reference gene primer amplification. TCRdb's table, derived via immunoSEQ multiplex PCR, lists solely in-frame clones and lacks some. That table gives V, J and clone size, and the DNA gave D and trimming. Of approximately 13,000 clones listed, 80% to 85% are singletons. Germline V gene data show CDR1 as SGHNT and CDR2 as YENEEA. V was cut by 3 bases and J by 5 bases, with 11 bases left in between. CDR3 length equals 13 residues. The sample comprised peripheral blood. The TCR was taken from a man aged 45-65 years with active COVID-19. The V call is TRBV11-3, the J call TRBJ2-7, with TRBD2 as a possible D gene (5 bases). CDR3 bases: TGTGCCAGCAGCTTCCGGGGTAGGGACGAGCAGTACTTC. As protein: CASSFRGRDEQYF.